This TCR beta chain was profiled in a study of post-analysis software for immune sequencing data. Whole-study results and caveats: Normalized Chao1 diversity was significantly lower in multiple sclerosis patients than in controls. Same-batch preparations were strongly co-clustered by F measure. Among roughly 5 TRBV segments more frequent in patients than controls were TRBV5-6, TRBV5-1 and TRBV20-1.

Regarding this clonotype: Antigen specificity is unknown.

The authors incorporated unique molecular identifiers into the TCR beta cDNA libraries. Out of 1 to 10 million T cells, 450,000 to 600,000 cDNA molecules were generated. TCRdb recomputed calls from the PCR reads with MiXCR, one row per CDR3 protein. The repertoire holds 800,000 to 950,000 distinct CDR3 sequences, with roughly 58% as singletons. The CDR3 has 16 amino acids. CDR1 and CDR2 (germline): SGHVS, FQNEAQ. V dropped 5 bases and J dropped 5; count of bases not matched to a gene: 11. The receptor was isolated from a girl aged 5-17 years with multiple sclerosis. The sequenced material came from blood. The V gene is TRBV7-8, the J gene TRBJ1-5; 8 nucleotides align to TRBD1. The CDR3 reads CASSAYRGAADQPQHF. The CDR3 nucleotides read TGTGCCAGCAGCGCTTACAGGGGGGCGGCGGATCAGCCCCAGCATTTT. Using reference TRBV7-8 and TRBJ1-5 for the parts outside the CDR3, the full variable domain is GAGVSQSPRYKVAKRGQDVALRCDPISGHVSLFWYQQALGQGPEFLTYFQNEAQLDKSGLPSDRFFAERPEGSVSTLKIQRTQQEDSAVYLCASSAYRGAADQPQHFGDGTRLSIL.